Included here is one T cell receptor (beta chain) sequence, with context. Assay: immunoSEQ multiplex PCR; the TCRdb copy retains only in-frame clones and omits some. The profile covers about 160,000 clones, with about 87% appearing a single time and about 12% taken by the ten largest. The data were taken from a study of control samples from healthy donors and cancer patients. The CDR3 runs 13 residues. In germline, CDR1 is MNHEY, CDR2 SVGAGI. The ends were cut back, 1 base at V and 5 bases at J, with 8 bases in the middle. The receptor was derived from a man aged 25-45 years in good health. V and J are TRBV6-5 and TRBJ2-5; no clear D gene. The sample was blood. The CDR3 protein is CASSYYGVETQYF. In DNA form, the CDR3 reads TGTGCCAGCAGTTACTATGGGGTTGAGACCCAGTACTTC.